The 9 T cell receptor beta chains below all came from one sample that was sequenced in a study of blood T cells in healthy people across ages. Sample-barcoded 5' priming and a J-beta primer mix drove a second PCR of 7 to 11 cycles. TCRdb reprocessed the 5' RACE reads via MiXCR and lists one record per CDR3 protein. This sample has 700,000 to 950,000 distinct CDR3 sequences; 35% to 45% occur once, and the top ten carry under 25%. The sample taken for sequencing was blood. Source of these receptors: a woman aged 55-69 years in good health.

The chain has TRBV4-2 and TRBJ2-3; the match to TRBD2 covers 13 bases. Per the germline V gene, CDR1 is LGHNA and CDR2 is YNFKEQ. The CDR3 covers 16 residues. The junction had 5 bases not matched to a gene; V was cut back by 5 bases and J by 3 bases. The CDR3 bases are TGTGCCAGCAGCTACACTAGCGGGGGGGCAACAGATACGCAGTATTTT. Translating gives CASSYTSGGATDTQYF.

Written as DNA, the CDR3 is TGCGCCAGCAGCCAAGTCGGCAGGAGAAGGGGCTATGGCTACACCTTC. Translating gives CASSQVGRRRGYGYTF. The rearrangement uses TRBV4-3 and TRBJ1-2; perhaps TRBD1 as D (5 bases). V lost 1 base to trimming and J lost 4 bases, with 16 bases between them. Germline V gene sequence: CDR1 LGHNA, CDR2 YSLEER. The CDR3 covers 16 residues.

The CDR3 region is CASSSGSRTDTQYF. The CDR3 DNA is TGTGCCAGCAGCTCGGGGTCCCGCACAGATACGCAGTATTTT. The chain joins TRBV7-8 to TRBJ2-3; possibly TRBD2 for D (5 bases). The germline V and J ends were trimmed by 4 bases and 1 base, with 9 bases remaining between them. This CDR3 region has 14 residues. Germline CDR1 SGHVS, CDR2 FQNEAQ.

The CDR3 loop is CASSQIVNTEAFF. The CDR3 DNA sequence: TGTGCCAGCAGCCAGATAGTGAACACTGAAGCTTTCTTT. The chain links TRBV7-2 to TRBJ1-1; D is unresolved. Germline V gene lookup returns CDR1 SGHTA and CDR2 FQGNSA. The V and J ends lost 5 bases and 0 bases respectively, with 7 bases between them. CDR3 size: 13 residues. The full variable domain, its missing parts supplied by reference TRBV7-2 and TRBJ1-1, is GAGVSQSPSNKVTEKGKDVELRCDPISGHTALYWYRQSLGQGLEFLIYFQGNSAPDKSGLPSDRFSAERTGGSVSTLTIQRTQQEDSAVYLCASSQIVNTEAFFGQGTRLTVV.

The chain joins TRBV6-5 to TRBJ2-2; unclear D gene. The CDR3 extends over 13 amino acids. The V and J ends lost 0 bases and 8 bases respectively, with 7 bases between them. The V gene's germline CDR1 is MNHEY and CDR2 SVGAGI. The CDR3 region has the DNA TGTGCCAGCAGTTACTCGTATATAGGGGAGCTGTTTTTT. Protein product: CASSYSYIGELFF.

The V gene is TRBV25-1, the J gene TRBJ2-7; TRBD1 or TRBD2 may be the D gene (6 bases each). The J call may be mistaken, given a closer DNA end match to TRBJ2-5. The CDR3 loop spans 16 amino acids. Germline lookup yields CDR1 MGHDK and CDR2 SYGVNS. The CDR3 reads CASSESRGLDLETQYF. The DNA of the CDR3 is TGTGCCAGCAGTGAATCCCGGGGGCTTGATCTAGAGACCCAGTACTTC.

The rearrangement uses TRBV15 and TRBJ2-7, with 9 bases matching TRBD2. The V gene end was trimmed by 3 bases and the J gene end by 2 bases; junction bases not matched to a gene: 2. This CDR3 spans 14 amino acids. Germline loops: CDR1 LNHNV, CDR2 YYDKDF (reference sequence). The CDR3 is CATSSLAGTYEQYF. CDR3 in DNA: TGTGCCACCAGCAGTCTAGCGGGAACCTACGAGCAGTACTTC.

This clonotype was seen only a few times. The gene calls are TRBV6-2 or TRBV6-3 and TRBJ2-1; perhaps TRBD2 as D (6 bases). CDR3 length: 13 amino acids. Trimming shortened V by 4 bases and J by 9 bases, and 13 bases separated the two germline ends. Looked up from germline, CDR1 is MNHEY and CDR2 is SVGEGT. As DNA, the CDR3 is TGTGCCAGCAGTTTAGCGGAGTCCGGTGAGCAGTTCTTC. Its protein is CASSLAESGEQFF.

With regard to this clonotype: A junction boundary mismatches the germline segment, possibly from a read error. V and J are TRBV30 and TRBJ1-2, with TRBD1 as a possible D gene (6 bases). Germline CDR1 GTSNPN, CDR2 SVGIG (reference sequence). The CDR3 is made up of 15 amino acids. The CDR3 DNA reads TGTGCCTGGATACGGTCCGGGGGCGAAAACTATGGTTACACCTTC. This gives the protein CAWIRSGGENYGYTF.